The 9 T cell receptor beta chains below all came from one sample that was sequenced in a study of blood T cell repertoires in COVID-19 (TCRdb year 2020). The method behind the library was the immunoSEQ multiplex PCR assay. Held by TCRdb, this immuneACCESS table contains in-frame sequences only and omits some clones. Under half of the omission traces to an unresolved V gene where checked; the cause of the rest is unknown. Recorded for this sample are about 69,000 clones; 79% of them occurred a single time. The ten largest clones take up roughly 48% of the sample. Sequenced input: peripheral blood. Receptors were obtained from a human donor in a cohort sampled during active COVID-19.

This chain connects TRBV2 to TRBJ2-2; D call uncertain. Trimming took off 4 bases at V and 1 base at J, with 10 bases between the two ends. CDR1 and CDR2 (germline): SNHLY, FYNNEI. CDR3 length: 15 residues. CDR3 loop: CASSGAGGNTGELFF. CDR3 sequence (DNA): TGTGCCAGCAGTGGGGCAGGTGGGAACACCGGGGAGCTGTTTTTT.

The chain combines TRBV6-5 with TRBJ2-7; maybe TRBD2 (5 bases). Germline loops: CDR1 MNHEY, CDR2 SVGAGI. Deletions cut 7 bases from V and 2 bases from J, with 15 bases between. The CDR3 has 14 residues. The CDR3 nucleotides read TGTGCCAGCATACCTCCTCGAGGGACCTACGAGCAGTACTTC. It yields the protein CASIPPRGTYEQYF.

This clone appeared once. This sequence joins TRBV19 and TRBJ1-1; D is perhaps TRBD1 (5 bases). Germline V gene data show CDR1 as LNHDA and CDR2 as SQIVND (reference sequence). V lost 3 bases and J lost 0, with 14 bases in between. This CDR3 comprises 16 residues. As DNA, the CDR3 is TGTGCCAGTAGTATTTTCGGGGGTTCTATGAACACTGAAGCTTTCTTT. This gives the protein CASSIFGGSMNTEAFF.

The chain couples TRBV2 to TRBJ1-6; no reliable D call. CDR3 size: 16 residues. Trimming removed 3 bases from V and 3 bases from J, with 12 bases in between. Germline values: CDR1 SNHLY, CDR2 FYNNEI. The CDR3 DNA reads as TGTGCCAGCAGTGAGACTGGTCTAAACTATAATTCACCCCTCCACTTT. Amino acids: CASSETGLNYNSPLHF.

For the CDR3, the DNA is TGCAGTGCTAGTATCGGGGGGGAGCCCTACGAGCAGTACTTC. Translated: CSASIGGEPYEQYF. This sequence joins TRBV20-1 and TRBJ2-7, with 8 positions matching TRBD2. Losses at the gene ends were 3 bases for V and 2 bases for J; bases not matched to a gene: 6. CDR3 length: 14 amino acids. From germline, CDR1 is DFQATT and CDR2 SNEGSKA (reference sequence).

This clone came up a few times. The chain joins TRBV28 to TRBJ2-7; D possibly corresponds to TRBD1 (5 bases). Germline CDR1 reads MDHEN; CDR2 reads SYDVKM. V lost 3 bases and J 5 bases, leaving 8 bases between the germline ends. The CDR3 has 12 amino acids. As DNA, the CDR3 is TGTGCCAGCAGTTTGGGCAGGGACGAGCAGTACTTC. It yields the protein CASSLGRDEQYF.

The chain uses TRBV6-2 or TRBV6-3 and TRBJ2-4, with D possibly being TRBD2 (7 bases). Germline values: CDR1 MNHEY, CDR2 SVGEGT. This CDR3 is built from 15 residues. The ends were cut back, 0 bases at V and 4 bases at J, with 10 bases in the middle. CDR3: CASSYSRGGKNIQYF. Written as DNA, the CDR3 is TGTGCCAGCAGTTACTCGAGGGGGGGTAAAAACATTCAGTACTTC.

CDR3 region: CASSLYMSGSSNQPQHF. The CDR3 DNA follows: TGTGCCAGCAGCTTGTATATGTCGGGATCTAGCAATCAGCCCCAGCATTTT. The chain has TRBV7-2 and TRBJ1-5; D not resolved. Germline values: CDR1 SGHTA, CDR2 FQGNSA. Trimming stripped 3 bases from V and 0 bases from J, with 15 bases between. The CDR3 extends over 17 amino acids.

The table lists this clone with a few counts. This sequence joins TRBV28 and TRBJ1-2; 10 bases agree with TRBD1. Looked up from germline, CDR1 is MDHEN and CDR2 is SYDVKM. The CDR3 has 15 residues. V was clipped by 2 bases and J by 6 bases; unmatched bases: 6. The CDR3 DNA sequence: TGTGCCAGCAGTTTAGCCGGACAGGGGGTGGATGGCTACACCTTC. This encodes CASSLAGQGVDGYTF.